This T cell receptor (beta chain) was recorded in a study of blood T cell repertoires in COVID-19. Study summary: Acute and convalescent COVID-19 specimens originated in the United States, Italy and Spain. In each case, the material was cDNA or gDNA derived from T cells, B-cell-depleted T cells, or PBMCs.

CDR1 and CDR2 (germline): MDHEN, SYDVKM. The CDR3 totals 13 residues. V dropped 0 bases and J dropped 6 bases, with 9 bases sitting between them. The assay was immunoSEQ multiplex PCR, and TCRdb's table has in-frame clones only and misses some. The sample holds over 150,000 clones, more than 85% seen once. V gene TRBV28 combines with J gene TRBJ2-7; D might be TRBD2 (5 bases). The specimen was PBMCs or T cells enriched from blood (not recorded which). The origin of this receptor is a woman between 45 and 60 years old who had recovered from COVID-19. As DNA, the CDR3 is TGTGCCAGCAGTTTATGGGGTAGCGCCGAGCAGTACTTC. Residues: CASSLWGSAEQYF.